The 11 T cell receptor beta chains below were found in one sample sequenced in a study of cytomegalovirus exposure and HLA in healthy donors. Profiled with immunoSEQ multiplex PCR; TCRdb holds only in-frame clones, not every one. The sample shows roughly 150,000 clones, roughly 89% of them seen only once. Material for sequencing was PBMCs. The receptors derive from a woman under 30 in good health and CMV-seropositive.

This clone was seen a single time. Germline and junction disagree at one end, which may indicate a read error. This chain joins TRBV7-7 and TRBJ1-1; D gene ambiguous. This CDR3 has 13 amino acids. The germline gives CDR1 SSHAT, CDR2 FNYEAQ (reference sequence). CDR3 residues: CASSSVPGTEAFF. CDR3 DNA sequence: TGTGCTAGCAGCTCCGTTCCGGGGACTGAAGCTTTCTTT.

The chain carries TRBV7-3 and TRBJ1-1, with a possible D match to TRBD1 (5 bases). The CDR3 consists of 14 residues. Germline CDR1 is SGHTA and CDR2 is FQGTGA. Trimming cost V 2 bases and J 6 bases, with 13 bases left between them. The chain's CDR3 is CASSLVAGRAEAFF. The CDR3 DNA follows: TGTGCCAGCAGCTTAGTCGCAGGGCGAGCTGAAGCTTTCTTT.

The J gene is TRBJ2-7, the V gene TRBV19; 7 bases are shared with TRBD1. After removal of 4 bases from V and 0 bases from J, the junction contained 6 bases not matched to a gene. Germline-derived CDR1 and CDR2 are LNHDA and SQIVND (reference sequence). The CDR3 is 15 residues long. CDR3 nucleotide sequence: TGTGCCAGTAGTAATGTCGGGACAGCCTCCTACGAGCAGTACTTC. Its protein is CASSNVGTASYEQYF.

The chain links TRBV27 to TRBJ2-2, with D possibly being TRBD2 (6 bases). The CDR3 has 14 residues. Trimming pared 5 bases from V and 6 bases from J, leaving 13 bases between. Germline V lookup: CDR1 MNHEY, CDR2 SMNVEV (reference sequence). As DNA, the CDR3 is TGTGCCAGCAGTAGTAGCGGTTTCGCCGGGGAGCTGTTTTTT. Its protein is CASSSSGFAGELFF.

This chain connects TRBV5-4 to TRBJ2-3; 7 positions agree with TRBD1. CDR3 length equals 14 residues. Looked up from germline, CDR1 is SGHNT and CDR2 is YYREEE (reference sequence). The V and J ends lost 5 bases and 2 bases, in that order; junction bases with no gene match: 5. This chain's CDR3 is CASRKTGPTDTQYF. The DNA for the CDR3 is TGTGCCAGCAGGAAGACAGGGCCCACAGATACGCAGTATTTT.

This chain connects TRBV30 to TRBJ2-7, with 8 bases that match TRBD1. This CDR3 spans 14 amino acids. J lost 5 bases, V lost 1 base, and 7 bases had no gene match. Germline V gives CDR1 GTSNPN, CDR2 SVGIG (reference sequence). CDR3 bases: TGTGCCTGGAGTGACGGACAGGGCCACCACGAGCAGTACTTC. Protein sequence: CAWSDGQGHHEQYF.

The chain joins TRBV28 to TRBJ2-7, with TRBD1 identical over 8 bases. Per the germline V gene, CDR1 is MDHEN and CDR2 is SYDVKM. Trimming cost V 4 bases and J 2 bases; bases outside gene matches: 7. The CDR3 length is 15 residues. The CDR3 region has the DNA TGTGCCAGCAGTTCCTCCGGGACAGGACCCTACGAGCAGTACTTC. Translating it yields CASSSSGTGPYEQYF.

V is TRBV6-1 and J is TRBJ2-5; D not certain. CDR3 length equals 12 residues. With 7 bases removed from V and 0 bases from J, the gap between germline ends came to 6 bases. CDR1 MNHNS and CDR2 SASEGT come from the germline V gene. Here the CDR3 reads CASTPYQETQYF. Written as DNA, the CDR3 is TGTGCCAGCACCCCTTACCAAGAGACCCAGTACTTC.

This chain uses TRBV27 with TRBJ2-7, with 7 bases fitting TRBD1. The CDR3 sequence is 13 residues long. Losses at the gene ends were 5 bases for V and 6 bases for J; bases not matched to a gene: 7. Germline V gene data show CDR1 as MNHEY and CDR2 as SMNVEV (reference sequence). The CDR3 DNA sequence: TGTGCCAGCAGTCGTACAGGGGAGCGCGAGCAGTACTTC. Residues: CASSRTGEREQYF.

The chain couples TRBV30 to TRBJ2-3, with 13 bases aligning to TRBD2. The CDR3 is made up of 14 amino acids. V was clipped by 5 bases and J by 6 bases; unmatched bases: 5. Germline CDR1 is GTSNPN and CDR2 is SVGIG (reference sequence). As DNA, the CDR3 is TGTGCCTGGGGACTAGCGGGAGCAGGTGATACGCAGTATTTT. It yields the protein CAWGLAGAGDTQYF.

The CDR3 DNA reads as TGCGCCAGCAGCGACACTGACAGGAACACCGGGGAGCTGTTTTTT. It encodes CASSDTDRNTGELFF. The chain is built from TRBV10-1 and TRBJ2-2, with D perhaps matching TRBD1 (5 bases). The V and J ends lost 6 bases and 1 base respectively, with 12 bases between them. CDR3 size: 15 residues. The V gene's germline CDR1 is WNHNN and CDR2 SYGVQD (reference sequence).